Each of the 29 T cell receptor beta chains below was sequenced from the same sample in a study of T cell responses to AZD1222 COVID-19 vaccine. Assay used: immunoSEQ multiplex PCR; TCRdb lists only in-frame clones, some missing. Seen here are under 150,000 clones, 80% to 95% observed once, and the top ten hold approximately 1.2%. The sample consisted of peripheral blood, taken 28 days after the second AZD1222 dose. Receptors were obtained from an adult who received the AZD1222 COVID-19 vaccine.

This chain joins TRBV7-6 and TRBJ1-4; D possibly corresponds to TRBD1 (6 bases). Trimming shortened V by 1 base and J by 5 bases, and 11 bases separated the two germline ends. Germline CDR1 SGHVS, CDR2 FNYEAQ. This CDR3 spans 15 amino acids. The CDR3, as DNA: TGTGCCAGCAGCTTAGGGGGGGCTGCCAATGAAAAACTGTTTTTT. Amino acid sequence: CASSLGGAANEKLFF.

The chain combines TRBV6-2 or TRBV6-3 with TRBJ2-5; D is perhaps TRBD1 or TRBD2 (5 bases each). Germline V gene lookup returns CDR1 MNHEY and CDR2 SVGEGT. There are 13 residues in the CDR3. V lost 4 bases to trimming and J lost 1 base, with 7 bases between them. The CDR3 here is CASSWDGQETQYF. The DNA for the CDR3 is TGTGCCAGCAGTTGGGACGGCCAAGAGACCCAGTACTTC.

The chain recombines TRBV7-2 with TRBJ2-7; weak D call: TRBD2 (7 bases). The CDR3 length is 15 residues. V lost 1 base and J lost 1, with 11 bases in between. CDR1 and CDR2 (germline): SGHTA, FQGNSA. CDR3 loop: CASSLGGGQSYEQYF. CDR3 nucleotide sequence: TGTGCCAGCAGCTTAGGGGGGGGGCAATCCTACGAGCAGTACTTC.

This clone was recorded only once. This chain connects TRBV4-3 to TRBJ1-3; no reliable D call. CDR1 is LGHNA and CDR2 is YSLEER in the germline V gene. V was clipped by 1 base and J by 5 bases, with 9 bases between them. The CDR3 is 14 amino acids. The CDR3 coding sequence is TGCGCCAGCAGCCAAGTAGAGGGCAGAAACACCATATATTTT. Translation gives CASSQVEGRNTIYF.

This clone was observed a single time. The gene calls are TRBV6-6 and TRBJ1-2; possible D gene TRBD1, 5 bases. Trimming removed 2 bases at V and 8 bases at J, with 12 bases between. The CDR3 is 13 residues long. Germline lookup yields CDR1 MNHNY and CDR2 SVGAGI (reference sequence). The CDR3 loop reads CASSYQGERGYTF. CDR3 sequence (DNA): TGTGCCAGCAGTTACCAGGGCGAGCGGGGCTACACCTTC.

V and J are TRBV23-1 and TRBJ2-2; D unclear. TRBV23-1 is given ORF status, its function remaining uncertain. The CDR3 runs 15 residues. The ends were cut back, 4 bases at V and 7 bases at J, with 16 bases in the middle. The CDR3 protein is CASSRPVCIVGELFF. In DNA form, the CDR3 reads TGCGCCAGCAGTCGGCCCGTATGTATAGTCGGGGAGCTGTTTTTT.

The chain has TRBV11-3 and TRBJ2-2, with a weak D call TRBD2 (6 bases). The CDR3 extends over 16 amino acids. Per germline, CDR1 SGHNT and CDR2 YENEEA. Trimming stripped 5 bases from V and 4 bases from J, with 17 bases between. Here the CDR3 reads CASSQGFSGVTGELFF. In DNA form, the CDR3 reads TGTGCCAGCAGCCAGGGATTCTCGGGGGTCACCGGGGAGCTGTTTTTT.

The chain couples TRBV2 to TRBJ2-1; a possible D gene is TRBD2 (5 bases). The CDR3 has 12 amino acids. V lost 6 bases and J 9 bases, leaving 12 bases between the germline ends. From germline, CDR1 is SNHLY and CDR2 FYNNEI. The CDR3 nucleotides are TGTGCCAGCAGGCCGGAAGGGAGTGAGCAGTTCTTC. Encoded protein: CASRPEGSEQFF.

The rearrangement links TRBV6-5 to TRBJ2-7; D gene unclear. From germline, CDR1 is MNHEY and CDR2 SVGAGI. The CDR3 contains 11 residues. Trimming removed 2 bases at V and 5 bases at J, with 4 bases between. The CDR3 loop is CASSYRDEQYF. The CDR3 DNA sequence: TGTGCCAGCAGTTACAGGGACGAGCAGTACTTC.

The V gene is TRBV6-2 or TRBV6-3, the J gene TRBJ2-1; D is possibly TRBD2 (5 bases). The CDR3 sequence is 15 residues long. V shed 2 bases and J shed 8 bases, with 16 bases lying between them. Per germline, CDR1 MNHEY and CDR2 SVGEGT. CDR3 region: CASSYRLADTHEQFF. CDR3 in DNA: TGTGCCAGCAGTTACCGGCTAGCTGACACACATGAGCAGTTCTTC.

V and J are TRBV7-2 and TRBJ2-1; TRBD2 aligns across 7 bases. The CDR3 has 13 amino acids. Per the germline V gene, CDR1 is SGHTA and CDR2 is FQGNSA. V was clipped by 4 bases and J by 10 bases; unmatched bases: 7. CDR3 sequence: CASSWTWEGEQFF. The CDR3 coding sequence is TGTGCCAGCAGCTGGACTTGGGAGGGGGAGCAGTTCTTC.

This clone came up once. The chain joins TRBV6-5 to TRBJ2-5; a possible D gene is TRBD1 (6 bases). The germline gives CDR1 MNHEY, CDR2 SVGAGI. The CDR3 spans 13 residues. The DNA for the CDR3 is TGTGCGTGCGGAGGAAGGGGGCAAGAGACCCAGTACTTC. As protein: CACGGRGQETQYF.

The rearrangement joins TRBV12-5 to TRBJ2-1, with 7 positions matching TRBD2. Germline V CDR1 and CDR2: LGHNT, FRNRAP. V was pared by 5 bases and J by 10 bases, with 5 bases of the junction left unmatched. The CDR3 is made up of 12 amino acids. The CDR3 is CASGTSEREQFF. The CDR3 DNA reads as TGTGCTAGTGGTACTAGCGAGCGGGAGCAGTTCTTC.

The V and J genes are TRBV7-9 and TRBJ2-4, with D unresolved. The germline V gene encodes CDR1 SEHNR and CDR2 FQNEAQ (reference sequence). The CDR3 length is 14 residues. Trimming removed 0 bases at V and 6 bases at J, with 9 bases between. This chain's CDR3 is CASSLATQPNIQYF. The CDR3 DNA is TGTGCCAGCAGCTTAGCAACCCAGCCAAACATTCAGTACTTC.

The chain links TRBV19 to TRBJ2-2; TRBD2 aligns across 14 bases. This CDR3 region has 15 residues. Germline lookup yields CDR1 LNHDA and CDR2 SQIVND (reference sequence). V was clipped by 6 bases and J by 3 bases; unmatched bases: 0. CDR3 DNA sequence: TGTGCCAGTAGGGGACTAGCGGGAGACACCGGGGAGCTGTTTTTT. Translating gives CASRGLAGDTGELFF.

This clone was detected a few times. J is TRBJ1-1 and V is TRBV5-1, with D possibly matching TRBD1 (6 bases). V was cut by 0 bases and J by 6 bases, with 12 bases left in between. The CDR3 has 14 amino acids. Germline loops: CDR1 SGHRS, CDR2 YFSETQ. The CDR3 protein is CASSLGQGLAEAFF. The CDR3 nucleotides are TGCGCCAGCAGCTTGGGGCAGGGGCTGGCTGAAGCTTTCTTT.

This clone was recorded only once. V and J are TRBV30 and TRBJ1-2; perhaps TRBD1 as D (5 bases). The CDR3 contains 14 residues. The ends were cut back, 0 bases at V and 2 bases at J, with 10 bases in the middle. Germline values: CDR1 GTSNPN, CDR2 SVGIG (reference sequence). CDR3 sequence reads: CAWSVLGLNYGYTF. CDR3 nucleotide sequence: TGTGCCTGGAGTGTTTTGGGACTGAACTATGGCTACACCTTC.

The V call is TRBV19, the J call TRBJ2-2, with 8 nucleotides matching TRBD1. This CDR3 is 15 amino acids long. In germline, CDR1 is LNHDA, CDR2 SQIVND (reference sequence). Unmatched junction bases numbered 11, after V lost 10 bases and J lost 4 bases. As DNA, the CDR3 is TGTGCCACCGCCCCAGGGGGCGCGGGCACCGGGGAGCTGTTTTTT. Protein sequence: CATAPGGAGTGELFF.

The V and J genes are TRBV28 and TRBJ2-5; 8 bases are a match to TRBD2. This CDR3 region has 14 residues. Trimming took 6 bases from V and 5 from J; bases not matched to a gene: 8. Germline V gives CDR1 MDHEN, CDR2 SYDVKM. CDR3 coding DNA: TGTGCCAGCAGGCCCGGGACTAGTGTTGAGACCCAGTACTTC. It codes for CASRPGTSVETQYF.

The J gene is TRBJ1-2, the V gene TRBV28; D possibly corresponds to TRBD1 (6 bases). Germline V gene lookup returns CDR1 MDHEN and CDR2 SYDVKM. The CDR3 is 13 amino acids. Trimming took off 7 bases at V and 0 bases at J, with 9 bases between the two ends. The CDR3, as DNA: TGTGCCAGCACCCCAGGGGCTAACTATGGCTACACCTTC. Its translation: CASTPGANYGYTF.

J is TRBJ1-1 and V is TRBV24-1, with D hard to call. The CDR3 length is 14 residues. From germline, CDR1 is KGHDR and CDR2 SFDVKD. V lost 3 bases, J lost 3 bases, and 10 bases lay in between. CDR3: CATSDSLYDTEAFF. The CDR3 nucleotides are TGTGCCACCAGTGATAGCCTGTATGACACTGAAGCTTTCTTT.

This sequence joins TRBV27 and TRBJ2-5; 7 bases are shared with TRBD1. J gave up 3 bases and V 4 bases, and 2 bases lay outside the gene matches. The germline V gene has CDR1 MNHEY and CDR2 SMNVEV (reference sequence). The CDR3 runs 13 residues. The CDR3 reads CASSYDREETQYF. The CDR3 nucleotides read TGTGCCAGCAGTTATGACAGGGAAGAGACCCAGTACTTC.

The chain combines TRBV7-2 with TRBJ2-7; 8 bases map to TRBD2. CDR3 length equals 14 residues. Germline V gene data show CDR1 as SGHTA and CDR2 as FQGNSA. The junction had 7 bases not matched to a gene; V was cut back by 4 bases and J by 5 bases. This chain's CDR3 is CASSYVRGAHEQYF. Written as DNA, the CDR3 is TGTGCCAGCAGCTACGTGCGGGGGGCCCACGAGCAGTACTTC. The full variable domain, its missing parts supplied by reference TRBV7-2 and TRBJ2-7, is GAGVSQSPSNKVTEKGKDVELRCDPISGHTALYWYRQSLGQGLEFLIYFQGNSAPDKSGLPSDRFSAERTGGSVSTLTIQRTQQEDSAVYLCASSYVRGAHEQYFGPGTRLTVT.

The genes are TRBV3-1 (or the pseudogene TRBV3-2) and TRBJ1-6; 9 bases align to TRBD1. With 6 bases clipped from V and 5 bases from J, the junction kept 8 bases outside the gene matches. Germline-derived CDR1 and CDR2 are LGHDT and YNNKEL (reference sequence). This CDR3 comprises 16 residues. CDR3 sequence: CASSPTGTGNNSPLHF. The CDR3 region has the DNA TGTGCCAGCAGTCCCACCGGGACAGGGAATAATTCACCCCTCCACTTT.

The gene calls are TRBV6-5 and TRBJ2-7, with a possible D match to TRBD1 (6 bases). Germline V gene lookup returns CDR1 MNHEY and CDR2 SVGAGI. Between the trimmed V and J ends, which lost 2 bases and 2 bases, there was a span of 7 bases. This CDR3 region has 13 residues. In DNA, the CDR3 is TGTGCCAGCAGTTACCGGACAGCCTACGAGCAGTACTTC. Its translation: CASSYRTAYEQYF.

This chain links TRBV2 with TRBJ1-3; no definite D call. The CDR3 runs to 15 residues. The V and J ends lost 7 bases and 0 bases respectively, with 13 bases between them. Germline CDR1 reads SNHLY; CDR2 reads FYNNEI. DNA of the CDR3: TGTGCCAGCATCCCGGACGCACACTCTGGAAACACCATATATTTT. Amino acid sequence: CASIPDAHSGNTIYF.

V gene TRBV7-3 combines with J gene TRBJ2-3; D is unresolved. The length of the CDR3 is 13 residues. Trimming pared 5 bases from V and 3 bases from J, leaving 9 bases between. Germline assignment: CDR1 SGHTA and CDR2 FQGTGA. CDR3 sequence: CASSPTRTDTQYF. The CDR3 nucleotides are TGTGCCAGCAGCCCTACGAGGACAGATACGCAGTATTTT.

This clone was counted a single time. The chain is built from TRBV5-1 and TRBJ2-1; TRBD1 matches at 9 bases. Unmatched junction bases numbered 21, after V lost 4 bases and J lost 7 bases. CDR1 is SGHRS, CDR2 YFSETQ, per germline. This CDR3 region has 19 residues. The CDR3 is CASSPALGGGTGFSNEQFF. In nucleotides, the CDR3 is TGCGCCAGCAGCCCCGCCCTAGGAGGGGGGACAGGGTTTTCAAATGAGCAGTTCTTC.

The chain combines TRBV27 with TRBJ2-7, with D unresolved. Trimming took off 5 bases at V and 5 bases at J, with 16 bases between the two ends. Per the germline V gene, CDR1 is MNHEY and CDR2 is SMNVEV (reference sequence). This CDR3 comprises 14 residues. CDR3 sequence: CASSPSVILNEQYF. The CDR3 DNA follows: TGTGCCAGCAGTCCGTCGGTGATACTGAACGAGCAGTACTTC.